A single sample gave rise to the 31 T cell receptor beta chains below, sequenced in a study of blood T cell repertoires in COVID-19. Repertoires were generated with immunoSEQ multiplex PCR, while TCRdb's copy carries only in-frame clones and drops some. The sample lists 470,000 or so clones; roughly 91% were seen once. Sequenced sample: peripheral blood. These receptors were obtained from a woman between 25 and 40 years old with acute or convalescent COVID-19.

This chain joins TRBV18 and TRBJ1-1; TRBD1 agrees at 10 bases. The germline V gene has CDR1 KGHSH and CDR2 LQKENI. Trimming at V came to 6 bases and at J to 3 bases, leaving 10 bases not matched to a gene. The CDR3 totals 16 residues. As DNA, the CDR3 is TGTGCCAGCTCCCTCCTGGGGACAGGGGAGTACACTGAAGCTTTCTTT. This encodes CASSLLGTGEYTEAFF.

The chain carries TRBV19 and TRBJ1-1, with TRBD1 as a possible D gene (6 bases). The germline V and J ends were trimmed by 8 bases and 1 base, with 8 bases remaining between them. The CDR3 is 12 amino acids. Germline V gene sequence: CDR1 LNHDA, CDR2 SQIVND (reference sequence). CDR3 sequence (DNA): TGTGCCAGTCTGACAGGGAACACTGAAGCTTTCTTT. Protein: CASLTGNTEAFF.

The gene calls are TRBV2 and TRBJ2-3, with D possibly matching TRBD2 (7 bases). From germline, CDR1 is SNHLY and CDR2 FYNNEI. The CDR3 is made up of 17 amino acids. Trimming stripped 2 bases from V and 4 bases from J, with 19 bases between. The CDR3 DNA sequence: TGTGCCAGCAGTGAACGAGGGGGGGGGCCTGGCGCAGATACGCAGTATTTT. Protein: CASSERGGGPGADTQYF.

The V call is TRBV27, the J call TRBJ2-5; 9 nucleotides match TRBD1. The CDR3 extends over 16 amino acids. V was pared by 0 bases and J by 5 bases, with 7 bases of the junction left unmatched. CDR1 MNHEY and CDR2 SMNVEV come from the germline V gene (reference sequence). CDR3 loop: CASSLSLQGAGETQYF. The CDR3 coding sequence is TGTGCCAGCAGTTTATCCCTACAGGGGGCAGGGGAGACCCAGTACTTC.

The CDR3 loop reads CAWALLSLSEQFF. The DNA for the CDR3 is TGTGCCTGGGCCCTCCTGAGCTTGAGTGAGCAGTTCTTC. This chain joins TRBV30 and TRBJ2-1; D remains unclear. The ends were cut back, 5 bases at V and 9 bases at J, with 17 bases in the middle. The CDR3 runs to 13 residues. Germline V gives CDR1 GTSNPN, CDR2 SVGIG (reference sequence).

The chain couples TRBV19 to TRBJ2-2, with 12 bases matching TRBD1. CDR1 and CDR2 (germline): LNHDA, SQIVND (reference sequence). Germline trimming cut 3 bases from V and 6 bases from J; bases unmatched to any gene: 8. This CDR3 contains 17 residues. CDR3 residues: CASSIEFGTGGPGELFF. CDR3 in DNA: TGTGCCAGTAGTATCGAGTTCGGGACAGGGGGCCCCGGGGAGCTGTTTTTT.

This clone was recorded a few times. The chain combines TRBV6-5 with TRBJ2-1, with TRBD1 matching over 7 bases. Germline V gene lookup returns CDR1 MNHEY and CDR2 SVGAGI. Trimming at V came to 5 bases and at J to 5 bases, leaving 9 bases not matched to a gene. This CDR3 has 15 residues. CDR3 region: CASSTGVTPNNEQFF. The CDR3, as DNA: TGTGCCAGCAGTACAGGGGTCACCCCGAACAATGAGCAGTTCTTC.

This sequence joins TRBV13 and TRBJ2-7, with 7 bases aligning to TRBD1. Germline CDR1 reads PRHDT; CDR2 reads FYEKMQ (reference sequence). V shed 4 bases and J 4 bases; nucleotides not matched to a gene: 7. This CDR3 is built from 14 residues. CDR3 in DNA: TGTGCCAGCAGCTCCAAGGACAGGCCGTACGAGCAGTACTTC. This translates into CASSSKDRPYEQYF.

This chain links TRBV9 with TRBJ2-3, with TRBD2 as a possible D gene (5 bases). CDR1 is SGDLS, CDR2 YYNGEE, per germline. CDR3 length equals 19 residues. The V and J ends lost 0 bases and 0 bases respectively, with 20 bases between them. This CDR3 reads CASSVAPFRAESSTDTQYF. CDR3 coding DNA: TGTGCCAGCAGCGTAGCTCCCTTTAGAGCGGAGTCTAGCACAGATACGCAGTATTTT.

The V and J genes are TRBV18 and TRBJ1-1; a possible D gene is TRBD1 (5 bases). V was cut by 4 bases and J by 3 bases, with 9 bases left in between. The germline CDR1 and CDR2 sequences are KGHSH and LQKENI. The CDR3 spans 13 residues. For the CDR3, the DNA is TGTGCCAGCTCACTAGGGGTGGACACTGAAGCTTTCTTT. Amino acids: CASSLGVDTEAFF.

V gene TRBV29-1 combines with J gene TRBJ1-2, with 7 nucleotides matching TRBD1. CDR1 and CDR2 (germline): SQVTM, ANQGSEA. CDR3 size: 11 residues. The junction had 2 bases not matched to a gene; V was cut back by 7 bases and J by 3 bases. DNA for the CDR3: TGCAGCGGAGGACAGGACTATGGCTACACCTTC. It codes for CSGGQDYGYTF.

J is TRBJ2-1 and V is TRBV12-3 or TRBV12-4, with a possible D match to TRBD1 (6 bases). CDR3 length: 13 residues. Trimming stripped 3 bases from V and 5 bases from J, with 8 bases between. The CDR3 is CASSFPGDNEQFF. CDR3 coding DNA: TGTGCCAGCAGTTTCCCAGGGGACAATGAGCAGTTCTTC.

The chain recombines TRBV28 with TRBJ1-2, with D possibly being TRBD1 (5 bases). The CDR3 loop spans 15 amino acids. Germline CDR1 reads MDHEN; CDR2 reads SYDVKM. The V and J ends lost 5 bases and 2 bases respectively, with 15 bases between them. The CDR3 region has the DNA TGTGCCAGCAGTCCCCCTGGCAGGGTAAACTATGGCTACACCTTC. Residues: CASSPPGRVNYGYTF.

The V call is TRBV9, the J call TRBJ2-7; 14 bases are a match to TRBD2. CDR1 is SGDLS and CDR2 is YYNGEE in the germline V gene. The V gene end was trimmed by 4 bases and the J gene end by 3 bases; junction bases not matched to a gene: 12. CDR3 length equals 18 residues. CDR3 coding DNA: TGTGCCAGCAGCCCTCGTTCTGGACTAGCGGGGGGTGGCTACGAGCAGTACTTC. Its translation is CASSPRSGLAGGGYEQYF. Full variable domain (outside the CDR3, taken from reference TRBV9 and TRBJ2-7): DSGVTQTPKHLITATGQRVTLRCSPRSGDLSVYWYQQSLDQGLQFLIQYYNGEERAKGNILERFSAQQFPDLHSELNLSSLELGDSALYFCASSPRSGLAGGGYEQYFGPGTRLTVT.

A word on this clone: Other DNA variants within this sample encode the same CDR3. The chain couples TRBV7-3 to TRBJ2-4; the match to TRBD2 covers 9 bases. After removal of 0 bases from V and 10 bases from J, the junction contained 1 base not matched to a gene. The V gene's germline CDR1 is SGHTA and CDR2 FQGTGA. The CDR3 runs 13 residues. CDR3 region: CASSLTSGGIQYF. In DNA form, the CDR3 reads TGTGCCAGCAGCTTAACCAGCGGGGGGATTCAGTACTTC.

The chain combines TRBV6-1 with TRBJ2-1; TRBD2 matches at 8 bases. The germline gives CDR1 MNHNS, CDR2 SASEGT. This CDR3 has 16 residues. V lost 2 bases, J lost 7 bases, and 10 bases stayed unmatched. CDR3 DNA sequence: TGTGCCAGCAGTGAATGGGGTAGCGGGGACCGAAATGAGCAGTTCTTC. Protein product: CASSEWGSGDRNEQFF.

The chain recombines TRBV7-9 with TRBJ2-1, with D hard to call. The CDR3 loop spans 11 amino acids. Per the germline V gene, CDR1 is SEHNR and CDR2 is FQNEAQ (reference sequence). V dropped 4 bases and J dropped 12 bases, with 10 bases sitting between them. As DNA, the CDR3 is TGTGCCAGCAGCTCGTCCCCAGGGCAGTTCTTC. Its translation: CASSSSPGQFF.

J is TRBJ2-3 and V is TRBV4-1; TRBD1 agrees at 10 bases. The germline V gene encodes CDR1 MGHRA and CDR2 YSYEKL. There are 15 residues in the CDR3. The V segment lost 3 bases and the J segment 6 bases; nucleotides outside the gene matches: 6. CDR3 loop: CASSHPGTGDDTQYF. The CDR3 DNA reads TGCGCCAGCAGCCACCCTGGGACAGGGGACGATACGCAGTATTTT.

To note about this clone: The same CDR3 is also encoded by other DNA sequences in this sample. The J gene is TRBJ1-2, the V gene TRBV5-1; 9 bases match TRBD1. After removal of 5 bases from V and 4 bases from J, the junction contained 6 bases not matched to a gene. The CDR3 runs to 14 residues. Germline V gives CDR1 SGHRS, CDR2 YFSETQ. The CDR3 sequence: CASSLTGGSYGYTF. For the CDR3, the DNA is TGCGCCAGCAGTTTGACAGGGGGAAGCTATGGCTACACCTTC.

The rearrangement joins TRBV6-1 to TRBJ2-2, with D possibly matching TRBD1 (6 bases). V shed 2 bases and J shed 4 bases, with 8 bases lying between them. The CDR3 has 14 residues. From germline, CDR1 is MNHNS and CDR2 SASEGT. The CDR3 coding sequence is TGTGCCAGCAGTGAACTGGGGGCCACCGGGGAGCTGTTTTTT. Translation gives CASSELGATGELFF.

The chain recombines TRBV6-1 with TRBJ1-1, with 8 bases that match TRBD1. Unmatched junction bases numbered 5, after V lost 1 base and J lost 7 bases. There are 14 residues in the CDR3. Germline V gene sequence: CDR1 MNHNS, CDR2 SASEGT. The CDR3 coding sequence is TGTGCCAGCAGTGAAGATACAGGGGGATTTGAAGCTTTCTTT. Translating it yields CASSEDTGGFEAFF.

This clone was counted only a few times. V and J are TRBV23-1 and TRBJ1-5; 9 bases align to TRBD1. TRBV23-1 has ORF status, its function being uncertain. J gave up 3 bases and V 2 bases, and 8 bases lay outside the gene matches. The CDR3 contains 17 residues. The CDR3 bases are TGCGCCAGCAGTCAAGGACCGGGACAGGGACCCAATCAGCCCCAGCATTTT. Protein sequence: CASSQGPGQGPNQPQHF.

This clone was found once. The chain links TRBV7-9 to TRBJ1-6, with 7 nucleotides matching TRBD1. This CDR3 spans 16 amino acids. The V gene end was trimmed by 5 bases and the J gene end by 5 bases; junction bases not matched to a gene: 9. Germline assignment: CDR1 SEHNR and CDR2 FQNEAQ (reference sequence). CDR3 nucleotide sequence: TGTGCCAGCAGCGGCCGGCCAGGGGGGAATAATTCACCCCTCCACTTT. Its protein is CASSGRPGGNNSPLHF.

Here the CDR3 reads CASSDGTALRTDTQYF. For the CDR3, the DNA is TGTGCCAGCAGCGACGGGACTGCCTTGAGGACAGATACGCAGTATTTT. The chain joins TRBV5-6 to TRBJ2-3; perhaps TRBD2 as D (6 bases). The V gene lost 4 bases and the J gene lost 3 bases, with 18 bases spanning the gap. The CDR3 has 16 amino acids. The germline V gene has CDR1 SGHDT and CDR2 YYEEEE.

The rearrangement joins TRBV6-5 to TRBJ1-5; TRBD1 is a possible D gene (6 bases). The CDR3 contains 15 residues. Germline lookup yields CDR1 MNHEY and CDR2 SVGAGI. Trimming removed 5 bases from V and 3 bases from J, with 14 bases in between. The CDR3: CASSPGQSPNQPQHF. CDR3 DNA sequence: TGTGCCAGCAGTCCCGGACAGTCGCCCAATCAGCCCCAGCATTTT.

The chain links TRBV14 to TRBJ2-5; a possible D gene is TRBD2 (5 bases). The CDR3 length is 15 residues. The V gene lost 1 base and the J gene lost 2 bases, with 11 bases spanning the gap. CDR1 is SGHDN and CDR2 is FVKESK in the germline V gene. CDR3 residues: CASSQGQDSQETQYF. CDR3 coding DNA: TGTGCCAGCAGCCAAGGGCAGGACTCACAAGAGACCCAGTACTTC.

The CDR3 nucleotides read TGTGCCTCCACCCTATATAGTAGCGGGGGCACAGATACGCAGTATTTT. This gives the protein CASTLYSSGGTDTQYF. The J gene is TRBJ2-3, the V gene TRBV30, with TRBD2 matching 8 bases. V lost 7 bases to trimming and J lost 1 base; unmatched junction nucleotides: 13. The CDR3 extends over 16 amino acids. Germline CDR1 reads GTSNPN; CDR2 reads SVGIG (reference sequence). The variable domain in full, with the rest retrieved from reference TRBV30 and TRBJ2-3, is SQTIHQWPATLVQPVGSPLSLECTVEGTSNPNLYWYRQAAGRGLQLLFYSVGIGQISSEVPQNLSASRPQDRQFILSSKKLLLSDSGFYLCASTLYSSGGTDTQYFGPGTRLTVL.

The chain recombines TRBV5-1 with TRBJ2-1, with a tentative D call TRBD2 (6 bases). The CDR3 totals 15 residues. The V and J ends lost 3 bases and 0 bases respectively, with 10 bases between them. Germline-derived CDR1 and CDR2 are SGHRS and YFSETQ. The CDR3 DNA sequence: TGCGCCAGCAGCTGGGGGGACGGCTCCTACAATGAGCAGTTCTTC. It specifies CASSWGDGSYNEQFF. Complete variable domain (other parts from reference TRBV5-1 and TRBJ2-1): KAGVTQTPRYLIKTRGQQVTLSCSPISGHRSVSWYQQTPGQGLQFLFEYFSETQRNKGNFPGRFSGRQFSNSRSEMNVSTLELGDSALYLCASSWGDGSYNEQFFGPGTRLTVL.

The J gene is TRBJ2-1, the V gene TRBV10-1, with D unclear. The CDR3 length is 15 residues. V was cut by 7 bases and J by 3 bases, with 16 bases left in between. Germline V gene sequence: CDR1 WNHNN, CDR2 SYGVQD (reference sequence). As DNA, the CDR3 is TGCGCCAGCATCAATGGTCTGCCGGGCTACAATGAGCAGTTCTTC. This sequence encodes CASINGLPGYNEQFF.

The rearrangement uses TRBV28 and TRBJ2-5, with TRBD2 as a possible D gene (5 bases). Germline CDR1 MDHEN, CDR2 SYDVKM. The CDR3 spans 14 residues. The V and J ends lost 2 bases and 2 bases respectively, with 9 bases between them. The CDR3 spells CASSLRRMQETQYF. CDR3 DNA sequence: TGTGCCAGCAGTTTAAGGAGGATGCAAGAGACCCAGTACTTC. Drawing the rest from reference TRBV28 and TRBJ2-5, the complete variable domain is DVKVTQSSRYLVKRTGEKVFLECVQDMDHENMFWYRQDPGLGLRLIYFSYDVKMKEKGDIPEGYSVSREKKERFSLILESASTNQTSMYLCASSLRRMQETQYFGPGTRLLVL.

The CDR3 protein is CATSPSPGLGSTGELFF. The CDR3 DNA reads as TGTGCCACCAGTCCAAGCCCGGGACTAGGGAGTACCGGGGAGCTGTTTTTT. The V gene is TRBV24-1, the J gene TRBJ2-2, with 8 bases that match TRBD2. The CDR3 consists of 17 residues. The ends lost 6 bases at V and 5 bases at J; junction bases unmatched: 13. CDR1 is KGHDR, CDR2 SFDVKD, per germline.